This entry lists 29 T cell receptor beta chains sequenced from one sample in a study of cytomegalovirus exposure and HLA in healthy donors. Primers included in the PCR were 60 Vbeta and 13 Jbeta primers. Profiling relied on immunoSEQ multiplex PCR, and the TCRdb table lists in-frame clones only, not all of them. The data hold some 130,000 clones, with around 80% observed a single time. The sample comprised PBMCs. These receptors were collected from a man aged 25 to 40 in good health.

This chain uses TRBV19 with TRBJ1-2, with a weak D call TRBD1 (6 bases). CDR3 length: 13 residues. The V and J ends lost 6 bases and 7 bases respectively, with 15 bases between them. Germline values: CDR1 LNHDA, CDR2 SQIVND (reference sequence). For the CDR3, the DNA is TGTGCCAGTAGACAGGGTACTTTGACTGGCTACACCTTC. It translates to CASRQGTLTGYTF.

This clone was found once. The chain employs TRBV5-1 and TRBJ1-4; D remains unclear. The CDR3 has 13 amino acids. Trimming removed 4 bases at V and 5 bases at J, with 9 bases between. Germline CDR1 reads SGHRS; CDR2 reads YFSETQ. The CDR3 sequence is CASSMWENEKLFF. The CDR3 DNA reads as TGCGCCAGCAGCATGTGGGAGAATGAAAAACTGTTTTTT.

The rearrangement uses TRBV5-4 and TRBJ1-3; D possibly corresponds to TRBD1 (5 bases). The CDR3 totals 15 residues. The ends were cut back, 2 bases at V and 1 base at J, with 10 bases in the middle. Germline values: CDR1 SGHNT, CDR2 YYREEE (reference sequence). The DNA for the CDR3 is TGTGCCAGCAGCTTATCGACAGCGTCTGGAAACACCATATATTTT. This codes for CASSLSTASGNTIYF.

V is TRBV9 and J is TRBJ2-2, with 7 bases fitting TRBD1. The germline V gene encodes CDR1 SGDLS and CDR2 YYNGEE. J lost 4 bases, V lost 3 bases, and 12 bases had no gene match. The length of the CDR3 is 17 residues. The CDR3 protein is CASSGPRQGGSTGELFF. The CDR3 DNA follows: TGTGCCAGCAGCGGGCCTCGACAGGGTGGGAGCACCGGGGAGCTGTTTTTT.

This rearrangement joins TRBV19 to TRBJ2-5, with 12 bases identical to TRBD1. The DNA end is a closer match to TRBJ2-7, so the J assignment may be wrong. Germline CDR1 LNHDA, CDR2 SQIVND (reference sequence). There are 14 residues in the CDR3. In DNA form, the CDR3 reads TGTGCCAGTAGGGGACAGGGGGCACCTAACGAGCAGTACTTC. Amino acids: CASRGQGAPNEQYF.

The chain combines TRBV5-1 with TRBJ2-7; D unresolved. CDR1 is SGHRS, CDR2 YFSETQ, per germline. The CDR3 extends over 13 amino acids. Between the trimmed V and J ends, which lost 0 bases and 5 bases, there was a span of 9 bases. The CDR3 loop is CASSLGDTDEQYF. The CDR3 bases are TGCGCCAGCAGCTTGGGCGACACGGACGAGCAGTACTTC.

The chain employs TRBV27 and TRBJ2-1; 10 nucleotides line up with TRBD1. Germline CDR1 and CDR2: MNHEY and SMNVEV (reference sequence). V dropped 6 bases and J dropped 4; count of bases not matched to a gene: 6. This CDR3 is 15 amino acids long. DNA for the CDR3: TGTGCCAGCAGGGGGACAGGGGCAACTTACAATGAGCAGTTCTTC. It is translated as CASRGTGATYNEQFF.

The count of this clone is one. This chain joins TRBV14 and TRBJ2-1; D is ambiguous. Germline V gene lookup returns CDR1 SGHDN and CDR2 FVKESK. This CDR3 is 13 amino acids long. Between the trimmed V and J ends, which lost 0 bases and 10 bases, there was a span of 10 bases. The CDR3 DNA reads TGTGCCAGCAGCCAAGATTTGAGTGTGGAGCAGTTCTTC. As protein: CASSQDLSVEQFF.

The V gene is TRBV15, the J gene TRBJ1-4; D gene ambiguous. V was pared by 3 bases and J by 2 bases, with 13 bases between. This CDR3 comprises 16 residues. The germline V gene encodes CDR1 LNHNV and CDR2 YYDKDF (reference sequence). The CDR3 DNA is TGTGCCACCAGCAGTGGGATAGGGAGGACTAATGAAAAACTGTTTTTT. It encodes CATSSGIGRTNEKLFF. Looking up the rest from reference TRBV15 and TRBJ1-4 gives the full variable domain: DAMVIQNPRYQVTQFGKPVTLSCSQTLNHNVMYWYQQKSSQAPKLLFHYYDKDFNNEADTPDNFQSRRPNTSFCFLDIRSPGLGDTAMYLCATSSGIGRTNEKLFFGSGTQLSVL.

J is TRBJ1-1 and V is TRBV5-1, with D possibly TRBD1 on 5 matching bases. Trimming removed 0 bases at V and 11 bases at J, with 11 bases between. Germline CDR1 SGHRS, CDR2 YFSETQ. The CDR3 contains 12 residues. CDR3 in DNA: TGCGCCAGCAGCTTGGTAGGCAGGGATGCTTTCTTT. This codes for CASSLVGRDAFF.

V and J are TRBV9 and TRBJ2-1; 7 bases agree with TRBD2. Germline CDR1 SGDLS, CDR2 YYNGEE. The V and J ends lost 0 bases and 7 bases, in that order; junction bases with no gene match: 7. The CDR3 contains 15 residues. CDR3 DNA sequence: TGTGCCAGCAGCGTAGGGACGGGAGCGGGGAATGAGCAGTTCTTC. Translating it yields CASSVGTGAGNEQFF.

This sequence joins TRBV5-1 and TRBJ2-1; 8 positions match TRBD2. The V segment lost 0 bases and the J segment 6 bases; nucleotides outside the gene matches: 5. CDR1 is SGHRS and CDR2 is YFSETQ in the germline V gene. This CDR3 has 15 residues. CDR3 region: CASSLGAGDLNEQFF. The CDR3 DNA reads TGCGCCAGCAGCTTGGGAGCGGGAGACCTCAATGAGCAGTTCTTC.

This sequence joins TRBV7-2 and TRBJ2-1; TRBD2 aligns across 7 bases. The length of the CDR3 is 15 residues. CDR1 is SGHTA and CDR2 is FQGNSA in the germline V gene. V lost 5 bases and J lost 5; bases outside the gene matches: 9. CDR3 loop: CASSTLTSRNNEQFF. For the CDR3, the DNA is TGTGCCAGCAGCACCCTGACTAGCCGGAACAATGAGCAGTTCTTC.

Only a few counts were recorded for this clone. The V and J genes are TRBV7-3 and TRBJ2-3; 12 bases map to TRBD2. Germline V CDR1 and CDR2: SGHTA, FQGTGA. V lost 4 bases and J lost 0; bases outside the gene matches: 2. The CDR3 runs 16 residues. CDR3 DNA sequence: TGTGCCAGCAGCTCAGGGACTAGCGGGAGCACAGATACGCAGTATTTT. It specifies CASSSGTSGSTDTQYF.

This clone was recorded a few times. This sequence joins TRBV6-5 and TRBJ1-6; D possibly corresponds to TRBD1 (5 bases). The germline V gene encodes CDR1 MNHEY and CDR2 SVGAGI. Trimming took 2 bases from V and 5 from J, leaving 10 bases between them. The CDR3 has 15 residues. CDR3 bases: TGTGCCAGCAGTTACGCCCAGGGTGATAATTCACCCCTCCACTTT. Amino acid sequence: CASSYAQGDNSPLHF.

The chain uses TRBV28 and TRBJ2-5; possibly TRBD2 for D (6 bases). V was shortened by 3 bases and J by 1 base, with 6 bases between the two germline ends. The V gene's germline CDR1 is MDHEN and CDR2 SYDVKM. The CDR3 is 13 residues long. The CDR3 DNA sequence: TGTGCCAGCAGTTTCGGGGGCCAAGAGACCCAGTACTTC. This encodes CASSFGGQETQYF.

The rearrangement joins TRBV28 to TRBJ2-3, with D tentatively TRBD1 (5 bases). Between the trimmed V and J ends, which lost 2 bases and 0 bases, there was a span of 9 bases. Germline CDR1 reads MDHEN; CDR2 reads SYDVKM. The CDR3 has 15 residues. Here the CDR3 DNA reads TGTGCCAGCAGTTTACTAGGGGCTAGCACAGATACGCAGTATTTT. Protein sequence: CASSLLGASTDTQYF.

The rearrangement links TRBV30 to TRBJ2-7, with D possibly matching TRBD1 (5 bases). The CDR3 is made up of 13 amino acids. Germline lookup yields CDR1 GTSNPN and CDR2 SVGIG (reference sequence). Trimming removed 4 bases at V and 0 bases at J, with 10 bases between. The CDR3 region is CAWISGLSYEQYF. CDR3 nucleotide sequence: TGTGCCTGGATTTCAGGGCTCTCCTACGAGCAGTACTTC.

This chain joins TRBV5-1 and TRBJ2-7; 9 bases align to TRBD1. The junction had 9 bases not matched to a gene; V was cut back by 2 bases and J by 0 bases. Germline assignment: CDR1 SGHRS and CDR2 YFSETQ. The CDR3 totals 17 residues. CDR3 in amino acids: CASSFHGQGKSSYEQYF. Written as DNA, the CDR3 is TGCGCCAGCAGCTTTCACGGACAGGGGAAGAGCTCCTACGAGCAGTACTTC.

The chain recombines TRBV30 with TRBJ2-3; the match to TRBD1 covers 10 bases. CDR3 size: 13 residues. Trimming at V came to 8 bases and at J to 3 bases, leaving 5 bases not matched to a gene. CDR1 and CDR2 from the germline V gene are GTSNPN and SVGIG (reference sequence). The CDR3 DNA reads TGTGCCGGAAGGGACAGGGGAACAGATACGCAGTATTTT. As protein: CAGRDRGTDTQYF.

The J gene is TRBJ2-2, the V gene TRBV18; D unresolved. V was clipped by 3 bases and J by 7 bases, with 9 bases between them. The CDR3 extends over 13 amino acids. Germline V gene lookup returns CDR1 KGHSH and CDR2 LQKENI. The CDR3 loop reads CASSPFESGELFF. The CDR3 DNA follows: TGTGCCAGCTCACCGTTCGAGAGCGGGGAGCTGTTTTTT.

The chain links TRBV5-8 to TRBJ2-1, with 10 nucleotides matching TRBD1. Germline CDR1 is SGHTS and CDR2 is YDEGEE. With 3 bases clipped from V and 6 bases from J, the junction kept 6 bases outside the gene matches. This CDR3 contains 15 residues. CDR3 residues: CASSYDRGRVNEQFF. As DNA, the CDR3 is TGTGCCAGCAGCTACGACAGGGGGCGCGTCAATGAGCAGTTCTTC.

V and J are TRBV18 and TRBJ2-7, with a weak D call TRBD2 (5 bases). The CDR3 sequence is 15 residues long. Looked up from germline, CDR1 is KGHSH and CDR2 is LQKENI. V was pared by 0 bases and J by 3 bases, with 12 bases between. As DNA, the CDR3 is TGTGCCAGCTCACCACCATCAGGCGGAGGCTACGAGCAGTACTTC. It encodes CASSPPSGGGYEQYF.

This clone was counted once. The rearrangement uses TRBV30 and TRBJ1-1; D unclear. Trimming removed 0 bases at V and 11 bases at J, with 13 bases between. The germline CDR1 and CDR2 sequences are GTSNPN and SVGIG (reference sequence). The CDR3 consists of 12 residues. The CDR3 region is CAWSVPRYRAFF. CDR3 in DNA: TGTGCCTGGAGTGTACCTCGTTATCGGGCTTTCTTT.

This clone was observed once. The chain is built from TRBV28 and TRBJ1-5, with 8 positions matching TRBD1. V lost 6 bases, J lost 6 bases, and 7 bases stayed unmatched. The CDR3 is 14 residues long. The germline V gene encodes CDR1 MDHEN and CDR2 SYDVKM. CDR3 residues: CASRPTGGRQPQHF. The CDR3 coding sequence is TGTGCCAGCAGACCTACAGGGGGGCGTCAGCCCCAGCATTTT.

The rearrangement joins TRBV19 to TRBJ2-1; 10 bases align to TRBD2. There are 18 residues in the CDR3. Germline-derived CDR1 and CDR2 are LNHDA and SQIVND (reference sequence). V lost 5 bases and J lost 4; bases outside the gene matches: 14. In DNA, the CDR3 is TGTGCCAGTAGTTCCCGGACTAGCGGAGTAAGAGTTTACAATGAGCAGTTCTTC. Its protein product is CASSSRTSGVRVYNEQFF.

The J gene is TRBJ2-1, the V gene TRBV6-6; no clear D. Trimming pared 6 bases from V and 10 bases from J, leaving 10 bases between. The length of the CDR3 is 11 residues. Germline CDR1 reads MNHNY; CDR2 reads SVGAGI (reference sequence). The CDR3 nucleotides are TGTGCCAGCAGCCTCAGAAGAGAGCAGTTCTTC. It specifies CASSLRREQFF.

This clone was found a few times. This chain uses TRBV5-1 with TRBJ2-7; D not resolved. CDR1 and CDR2 from the germline V gene are SGHRS and YFSETQ. Trimming took 0 bases from V and 3 from J, leaving 4 bases between them. The CDR3 has 12 amino acids. CDR3 DNA: TGCGCCAGCAGCTTGGACAACTACGAGCAGTACTTC. Its translation: CASSLDNYEQYF.

The genes are TRBV7-8 and TRBJ2-4, with TRBD2 matching 13 bases. Per the germline V gene, CDR1 is SGHVS and CDR2 is FQNEAQ. V trimming: 4 bases; J trimming: 8 bases; junction bases outside the gene matches: 5. CDR3 length: 15 residues. As DNA, the CDR3 is TGTGCCAGCAGCTCACTAGCGGGAGGGCCTGACATTCAGTACTTC. Amino acid sequence: CASSSLAGGPDIQYF.